This TCR beta chain was obtained from a study of siplizumab effects on memory and regulatory T cells. In its sample, this clone was seen once. Clones were sequenced by immunoSEQ multiplex PCR, and TCRdb holds only the in-frame ones, with some missing. Among about 50,000 clones listed, roughly 93% were seen once. From germline, CDR1 is SGDLS and CDR2 YYNGEE. Trimming took 0 bases from V and 10 from J, leaving 11 bases between them. This CDR3 has 13 residues. Sequencing input: CD8+ T cells sorted from blood. The TCR sequence derives from a human donor in good health. The chain couples TRBV9 to TRBJ2-1; perhaps D is TRBD1 or TRBD2 (5 bases each). CDR3 sequence (DNA): TGTGCCAGCAGCGTAGGAGGGGCGGACGAGCAGTTCTTC. It yields the protein CASSVGGADEQFF.